These 13 T cell receptor beta chains came from one sample sequenced in a study of blood T cells in healthy people across ages. With a J-beta primer mix and a sample-barcoded 5' primer, a second PCR ran roughly 6 to 11 cycles. TCRdb recomputed calls from the 5' RACE reads with MiXCR, one row per CDR3 protein. Altogether hundreds of thousands of distinct CDR3 sequences are present, approximately 52% being singletons, with the ten largest covering less than 15%. Sequenced material: blood. These receptors all stem from a woman aged 80 or over in good health.

This clonotype was counted many times. The chain has TRBV5-1 and TRBJ2-5, with a possible D match to TRBD2 (5 bases). The CDR3 is 15 amino acids. Trimming took off 4 bases at V and 2 bases at J, with 15 bases between the two ends. Germline-derived CDR1 and CDR2 are SGHRS and YFSETQ. CDR3 in DNA: TGCGCCAGCAGCCTACCCGGACTTTTTCAAGAGACCCAGTACTTC. Residues: CASSLPGLFQETQYF.

The chain employs TRBV4-1 and TRBJ2-1; tentative D call: TRBD1 (6 bases). Germline lookup yields CDR1 MGHRA and CDR2 YSYEKL. The CDR3 has 12 residues. Trimming took 6 bases from V and 5 from J, leaving 8 bases between them. CDR3 loop: CASRAGDNEQFF. The CDR3 DNA is TGCGCCAGCAGGGCAGGGGACAATGAGCAGTTCTTC.

The chain employs TRBV5-6 and TRBJ1-2; D might be TRBD1 (5 bases). CDR1 is SGHDT and CDR2 is YYEEEE in the germline V gene. The ends were cut back, 0 bases at V and 8 bases at J, with 8 bases in the middle. CDR3 length equals 12 residues. CDR3 region: CASSLEWDGYTF. The CDR3 nucleotides read TGTGCCAGCAGCTTGGAGTGGGACGGCTACACCTTC.

For this clonotype: A much bigger clone sits one base away, suggesting this may be a read error. The chain has TRBV25-1 and TRBJ2-1; 8 bases match TRBD2. V was pared by 4 bases and J by 9 bases, with 8 bases of the junction left unmatched. The CDR3 consists of 14 residues. CDR1 and CDR2 from the germline V gene are MGHDK and SYGVNS. The CDR3 DNA reads TGTGCCAGCAGTGGGGGACTAGTGGGAGCTGAGCAGTTCTTC. Translated, it gives CASSGGLVGAEQFF.

Worth noting for this clonotype: With a much larger clone just one base away, this may be a read error. This chain joins TRBV20-1 and TRBJ2-1; maybe TRBD2 (6 bases). The CDR3 is made up of 14 amino acids. V was trimmed by 3 bases and J by 0 bases, leaving 9 bases between them. Germline V gene sequence: CDR1 DFQATT, CDR2 SNEGSKA (reference sequence). The CDR3 bases are TGCAGTGCTAGGGGGAGGTTCTCCTACAATGAGCAGTTCTTC. Translated, it gives CSARGRFSYNEQFF.

As concerns this clonotype: Given a much more abundant clone one base away, this may be a read error. V and J are TRBV28 and TRBJ2-5; 8 bases are shared with TRBD1. Germline loops: CDR1 MDHEN, CDR2 SYDVKM. Germline trimming cut 6 bases from V and 11 bases from J; bases unmatched to any gene: 17. CDR3 length: 15 residues. The DNA for the CDR3 is TGTGCCAGCAGCCGGTGGACAGGGAAAGAGAATGAGCAGTACTTC. Encoded protein: CASSRWTGKENEQYF.

For this clonotype: This may stem from a read error, because a much larger clone lies one nucleotide away. CDR3 region: CASSSGPSLEQYF. The CDR3, as DNA: TGTGCCAGCAGTTCGGGACCTTCTCTCGAGCAGTACTTC. The rearrangement uses TRBV12-3 or TRBV12-4 and TRBJ2-7; tentatively, D is TRBD1 or TRBD2 (5 bases each). The CDR3 consists of 13 residues. The V gene lost 4 bases and the J gene lost 6 bases, with 13 bases spanning the gap.

The chain employs TRBV20-1 and TRBJ1-2, with 7 positions matching TRBD1. Germline V gene data show CDR1 as DFQATT and CDR2 as SNEGSKA (reference sequence). The trim removed 6 bases at V and 5 bases at J, leaving 3 bases unmatched. This CDR3 spans 11 amino acids. The chain's CDR3 is CSAQGQYGYTF. In DNA, the CDR3 is TGCAGTGCGCAGGGACAGTATGGCTACACCTTC.

This clonotype is a singleton in its sample. Just one base apart from a much larger clone, this may be a read error. V gene TRBV5-1 combines with J gene TRBJ2-1, with D tentatively TRBD2 (6 bases). The CDR3 has 18 residues. The germline gives CDR1 SGHRS, CDR2 YFSETQ. The CDR3 DNA follows: TGCGCCAGCAGCTTAGGGTCAGGGCGGGGCAAACCCGGCAATGTGCAGTTCTTC. Its protein product is CASSLGSGRGKPGNVQFF.

J is TRBJ2-7 and V is TRBV11-2; tentative D call: TRBD2 (6 bases). CDR1 and CDR2 (germline): SGHAT, FQNNGV. Trimming pared 5 bases from V and 0 bases from J, leaving 17 bases between. CDR3 length: 16 residues. The CDR3 bases are TGTGCCAGCAGCCCCAAGGGAGGCTACCCCTCCTACGAGCAGTACTTC. Translation: CASSPKGGYPSYEQYF.

Note on this clonotype: At one end, the junction sequence differs from germline, possibly due to a read error. The chain links TRBV20-1 to TRBJ1-4; D not certain. CDR1 and CDR2 from the germline V gene are DFQATT and SNEGSKA (reference sequence). The CDR3 consists of 13 residues. This CDR3 is CSAVRGSNEQLFF. In nucleotides, the CDR3 is TGCAGTGCTGTTCGGGGATCTAATGAACAACTGTTTTTT.

V usage is TRBV10-3 and J usage is TRBJ2-3; 8 bases agree with TRBD2. Germline CDR1 and CDR2: ENHRY and SYGVKD. The CDR3 contains 14 residues. V lost 2 bases, J lost 5 bases, and 3 bases stayed unmatched. The CDR3 coding sequence is TGTGCCATCAGTGAGGGACTAGCAGTAGATACGCAGTATTTT. Translating it yields CAISEGLAVDTQYF.

This clonotype was recorded many times. V and J are TRBV6-5 and TRBJ2-5, with 11 bases lining up with TRBD2. From germline, CDR1 is MNHEY and CDR2 SVGAGI. Unmatched junction bases numbered 3, after V lost 2 bases and J lost 1 base. The CDR3 has 16 residues. Here the CDR3 DNA reads TGTGCCAGCAGTTACGGGACTAGCGGCCTCCAAGAGACCCAGTACTTC. As protein: CASSYGTSGLQETQYF.